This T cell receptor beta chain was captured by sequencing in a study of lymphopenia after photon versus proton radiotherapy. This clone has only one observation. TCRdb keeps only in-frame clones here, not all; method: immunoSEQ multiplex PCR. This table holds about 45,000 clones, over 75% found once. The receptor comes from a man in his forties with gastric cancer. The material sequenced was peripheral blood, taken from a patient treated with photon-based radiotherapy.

The CDR3 protein is CASSLIGAHGYTF. The CDR3 coding sequence is TGTGCCAGCAGTTTAATCGGGGCCCATGGCTACACCTTC. The chain joins TRBV27 to TRBJ1-2, with D perhaps TRBD1 (5 bases). Trimming cost V 2 bases and J 6 bases, with 10 bases left between them. The CDR3 spans 13 residues. Germline V gives CDR1 MNHEY, CDR2 SMNVEV (reference sequence).